These 28 T cell receptor beta chains originate from one sample sequenced in a study of human T cells and chemical hapten exposure. The time point is: patch test 2, 6 weeks after DPC sensitization. Treatment described: therapeutic diphenylcyclopropenone sensitization with weekly scalp DPC. TCRdb processed the RACE reads anew with MiXCR; each CDR3 protein has one entry. Of a few hundred thousand distinct CDR3 sequences in the sample, around 6% were seen once. The sample in question was whole blood, obtained in connection with sensitization to the hapten diphenylcyclopropenone (DPC). The receptors here all came from a woman under 30 with alopecia areata. Some clones in this sample may be carry-over from other donors' samples.

This CDR3 reads CASSSSGTGGQPQHF. CDR3 coding DNA: TGTGCCAGCAGTTCATCCGGGACAGGAGGTCAGCCCCAGCATTTT. V gene TRBV28 combines with J gene TRBJ1-5; TRBD1 agrees at 8 bases. Looked up from germline, CDR1 is MDHEN and CDR2 is SYDVKM. CDR3 size: 15 residues. J was trimmed by 6 bases and V by 4 bases; bases with no gene match: 8.

This clonotype was detected ten times or more. This sequence joins TRBV20-1 and TRBJ1-2; no reliable D call. Germline V lookup: CDR1 DFQATT, CDR2 SNEGSKA (reference sequence). V lost 4 bases and J 5 bases, leaving 11 bases between the germline ends. The CDR3 is made up of 12 amino acids. The CDR3 region has the DNA TGCAGTGCTACGGGCCGTGATTATGGCTACACCTTC. Translated, it gives CSATGRDYGYTF.

This chain joins TRBV11-2 and TRBJ1-1, with 8 nucleotides matching TRBD1. This CDR3 spans 13 amino acids. The V segment lost 5 bases and the J segment 11 bases; nucleotides outside the gene matches: 10. Germline loops: CDR1 SGHAT, CDR2 FQNNGV. CDR3 DNA: TGTGCCAGCAGCCAAAGGACAGGGCTCTTGGCTTTCTTT. Its translation is CASSQRTGLLAFF.

This clonotype was picked up many times. The V call is TRBV6-1, the J call TRBJ1-2; D is ambiguous. The CDR3 is 13 amino acids. Germline lookup yields CDR1 MNHNS and CDR2 SASEGT. The V end was cut by 2 bases, the J end by 0 bases, with 4 bases between. As DNA, the CDR3 is TGTGCCAGCAGTGAATCCCCTAACTATGGCTACACCTTC. As protein: CASSESPNYGYTF.

V usage is TRBV7-2 and J usage is TRBJ2-2; D is uncertain. The CDR3 is 15 amino acids. The germline V gene encodes CDR1 SGHTA and CDR2 FQGNSA. Trimming cost V 2 bases and J 1 base, with 8 bases left between them. CDR3 residues: CASSLLGKNTGELFF. Here the CDR3 DNA reads TGTGCCAGCAGCTTACTAGGAAAGAACACCGGGGAGCTGTTTTTT.

The table lists this clonotype with many counts. The V gene is TRBV5-1, the J gene TRBJ1-5; 9 bases align to TRBD1. V gave up 5 bases and J gave up 0 bases; unmatched junction bases: 12. The germline V gene has CDR1 SGHRS and CDR2 YFSETQ. CDR3 size: 18 residues. The CDR3 DNA reads as TGCGCCAGCAGGGTTTCGGACAGGGGACATTATAGCAATCAGCCCCAGCATTTT. It is translated as CASRVSDRGHYSNQPQHF.

The sample holds a few counts of this clonotype. V is TRBV6-2 or TRBV6-3 and J is TRBJ2-5; D is uncertain. Looked up from germline, CDR1 is MNHEY and CDR2 is SVGEGT. Trimming cost V 3 bases and J 2 bases, with 7 bases left between them. This CDR3 has 13 residues. Here the CDR3 DNA reads TGTGCCAGCAGTTATGACATGCAAGAGACCCAGTACTTC. This translates into CASSYDMQETQYF.

There are many counts of this clonotype. The chain employs TRBV11-3 and TRBJ1-1; D unclear. CDR3 length: 14 residues. Looked up from germline, CDR1 is SGHNT and CDR2 is YENEEA. V dropped 1 base and J dropped 0 bases, with 6 bases sitting between them. The CDR3 DNA follows: TGTGCCAGCAGCTTAGGAGGCGTGAACACTGAAGCTTTCTTT. This gives the protein CASSLGGVNTEAFF.

V usage is TRBV12-3 or TRBV12-4 and J usage is TRBJ1-3; no clear D gene. This CDR3 contains 14 residues. Trimming cost V 7 bases and J 0 bases, with 10 bases left between them. The CDR3 region has the DNA TGTGCCAGCACTTTCACTGACTCTGGAAACACCATATATTTT. Translation gives CASTFTDSGNTIYF.

This clonotype occurred many times. Compared with germline, one end of the junction differs, possibly owing to a read error. The chain recombines TRBV3-1 with TRBJ1-4; D is uncertain. This CDR3 spans 13 amino acids. CDR1 is LGHDT and CDR2 is YNNKEL in the germline V gene (reference sequence). DNA of the CDR3: TGTGCCAGCAGCCAAGATCTAAGAACGTCCACGATTTTT. This encodes CASSQDLRTSTIF.

V is TRBV18 and J is TRBJ2-7, with 8 bases identical to TRBD1. Looked up from germline, CDR1 is KGHSH and CDR2 is LQKENI. The CDR3 runs 17 residues. The ends lost 3 bases at V and 4 bases at J; junction bases unmatched: 14. The CDR3 coding sequence is TGTGCCAGCTCACCCAATCCGGGACAGGAGAGTAGGTACGAGCAGTACTTC. It is translated as CASSPNPGQESRYEQYF.

In the case of this clonotype: Just one base apart from a much larger clone, this may be a read error. Likely a read error: the CDR3 ends without its conserved phenylalanine or tryptophan. This sequence joins TRBV20-1 and TRBJ1-5; D may be TRBD1 (5 bases). Germline V gives CDR1 DFQATT, CDR2 SNEGSKA (reference sequence). Trimming took off 2 bases at V and 6 bases at J, with 20 bases between the two ends. CDR3 size: 16 residues. The CDR3 here is CSARMGRTPGGQPQHI. As DNA, the CDR3 is TGCAGTGCTAGAATGGGGCGGACTCCCGGCGGTCAGCCCCAGCATATT.

This clonotype was found a few times. The genes are TRBV29-1 and TRBJ2-3; D possibly corresponds to TRBD1 (5 bases). The ends were cut back, 5 bases at V and 3 bases at J, with 12 bases in the middle. CDR1 is SQVTM, CDR2 ANQGSEA, per germline. The CDR3 has 13 amino acids. The CDR3 region has the DNA TGCAGCGTTACCTACAGGAGAACAGATACGCAGTATTTT. This translates into CSVTYRRTDTQYF.

This chain joins TRBV7-6 and TRBJ2-3, with 8 bases matching TRBD1. V dropped 5 bases and J dropped 0; count of bases not matched to a gene: 10. The germline CDR1 and CDR2 sequences are SGHVS and FNYEAQ. This CDR3 is 17 amino acids long. The CDR3 loop is CASSPRRTGPSTDTQYF. In DNA, the CDR3 is TGTGCCAGCAGCCCGCGAAGGACAGGGCCGAGCACAGATACGCAGTATTTT.

This clonotype was counted many times. The chain links TRBV4-3 to TRBJ1-6; D is possibly TRBD1 (6 bases). Germline lookup yields CDR1 LGHNA and CDR2 YSLEER. The CDR3 is 15 residues long. V gave up 1 base and J gave up 5 bases, with 9 bases separating them. The CDR3, as DNA: TGCGCCAGCAGCCAAGGACAGGTGAATAATTCACCCCTCCACTTT. This sequence encodes CASSQGQVNNSPLHF.

Ten or more counts support this clonotype. The rearrangement uses TRBV4-3 and TRBJ1-1; D gene unclear. Between the trimmed V and J ends, which lost 1 base and 0 bases, there was a span of 6 bases. Germline loops: CDR1 LGHNA, CDR2 YSLEER. The CDR3 consists of 14 residues. CDR3 in amino acids: CASSQAIMNTEAFF. The CDR3 nucleotides read TGCGCCAGCAGCCAAGCCATAATGAACACTGAAGCTTTCTTT.

This clonotype was seen many times. This chain joins TRBV12-3 or TRBV12-4 and TRBJ1-5; the D is unclear. V lost 8 bases, J lost 7 bases, and 15 bases lay in between. There are 13 residues in the CDR3. The CDR3 DNA reads as TGTGCCAGCGACCCCGGAGGAAGACAGCCCCAGCATTTT. Translation: CASDPGGRQPQHF.

In its sample, this clonotype was seen many times. CDR3 in DNA: TGCGCCAGCAGCCACCAAGCAGGGTATAACTATGGCTACACCTTC. This sequence encodes CASSHQAGYNYGYTF. This chain uses TRBV4-1 with TRBJ1-2, with D perhaps TRBD1 (5 bases). Trimming pared 3 bases from V and 1 base from J, leaving 12 bases between. CDR3 size: 15 residues. The germline V gene encodes CDR1 MGHRA and CDR2 YSYEKL.

The V and J genes are TRBV12-3 or TRBV12-4 and TRBJ1-5; the D is unclear. CDR3 length: 16 residues. The V end was cut by 1 base, the J end by 8 bases, with 18 bases between. CDR3 region: CASSLGEDLAREPQHF. The DNA of the CDR3 is TGTGCCAGCAGTTTAGGGGAGGACCTTGCTAGGGAGCCCCAGCATTTT.

The chain combines TRBV5-4 with TRBJ2-3, with D perhaps TRBD1 or TRBD2 (5 bases each). CDR1 SGHNT and CDR2 YYREEE come from the germline V gene (reference sequence). The ends were cut back, 5 bases at V and 6 bases at J, with 7 bases in the middle. This CDR3 is built from 11 residues. The CDR3 here is CASRGDDTQYF. In nucleotides, the CDR3 is TGTGCCAGCAGGGGGGATGATACGCAGTATTTT. Full variable domain (outside the CDR3, taken from reference TRBV5-4 and TRBJ2-3): ETGVTQSPTHLIKTRGQQVTLRCSSQSGHNTVSWYQQALGQGPQFIFQYYREEENGRGNFPPRFSGLQFPNYSSELNVNALELDDSALYLCASRGDDTQYFGPGTRLTVL.

This clonotype was seen repeatedly, ten times or more. The J gene is TRBJ1-3, the V gene TRBV6-1; 8 bases align to TRBD1. The J segment lost 0 bases and the V segment lost 5 bases, leaving 6 bases of the junction unmatched. Germline V gene data show CDR1 as MNHNS and CDR2 as SASEGT. The length of the CDR3 is 16 residues. This CDR3 reads CASSRDRPHSGNTIYF. As DNA, the CDR3 is TGTGCCAGCAGTCGGGACAGGCCACACTCTGGAAACACCATATATTTT.

This clonotype was observed a handful of times. The J gene is TRBJ1-2, the V gene TRBV7-8; perhaps TRBD1 as D (5 bases). The CDR3 runs to 19 residues. Trimming cost V 5 bases and J 1 base, with 26 bases left between them. Per germline, CDR1 SGHVS and CDR2 FQNEAQ. The CDR3 nucleotides are TGTGCCAGCAGCCCCCTTCGCGTATTGGTAGGGGAGGTTAACTATGGCTACACCTTC. It yields the protein CASSPLRVLVGEVNYGYTF.

This rearrangement joins TRBV21-1 to TRBJ2-3; whether TRBD1, the table's D call, matches the DNA was not checked. TRBV21-1 is described as a pseudogene. The CDR3 covers 17 residues. This CDR3 is CASSSTPRDRDPDTQYF. In nucleotides, the CDR3 is TGTGCCAGCAGCAGTACTCCCCGGGACAGAGACCCAGATACGCAGTATTTT.

The V gene is TRBV11-2, the J gene TRBJ1-3; D is unresolved. Trimming cost V 3 bases and J 3 bases, with 9 bases left between them. This CDR3 is 14 amino acids long. Germline V CDR1 and CDR2: SGHAT, FQNNGV. CDR3 sequence reads: CASSFRGDGNTIYF. CDR3 DNA sequence: TGTGCCAGCAGCTTCCGGGGAGATGGAAACACCATATATTTT.

This clonotype occurred many times. This rearrangement joins TRBV12-3 or TRBV12-4 to TRBJ1-1, with D possibly matching TRBD1 (5 bases). The V and J ends lost 5 bases and 6 bases respectively, with 19 bases between them. The CDR3 spans 15 residues. The CDR3 region is CASSTVQGRRSEAFF. CDR3 nucleotides: TGTGCCAGCAGTACTGTTCAGGGAAGGAGGTCTGAAGCTTTCTTT.

This clonotype was seen ten or more times. This sequence joins TRBV6-1 and TRBJ2-7, with TRBD1 as a possible D gene (6 bases). CDR3 length: 15 residues. Trimming removed 4 bases at V and 5 bases at J, with 18 bases between. CDR1 MNHNS and CDR2 SASEGT come from the germline V gene. CDR3 DNA: TGTGCCAGCAGTGGAAAAGGGGGTTTTGGGAACGAGCAGTACTTC. It codes for CASSGKGGFGNEQYF.

This clonotype was observed a handful of times. This chain uses TRBV5-1 with TRBJ2-2; 7 positions agree with TRBD1. V shed 2 bases and J 0 bases; nucleotides not matched to a gene: 7. CDR1 is SGHRS and CDR2 is YFSETQ in the germline V gene. This CDR3 has 17 residues. CDR3 in DNA: TGCGCCAGCAGCTTTTCAAACAGGGGCCCGAACACCGGGGAGCTGTTTTTT. Its translation is CASSFSNRGPNTGELFF.

The gene calls are TRBV11-2 and TRBJ1-6, with TRBD1 as a possible D gene (6 bases). The CDR3 is 16 amino acids. CDR1 and CDR2 (germline): SGHAT, FQNNGV. Trimming stripped 3 bases from V and 7 bases from J, with 16 bases between. The CDR3 region has the DNA TGTGCCAGCAGCTTGGGTCATACAGGGCCCAATTCACCCCTCCACTTT. As protein: CASSLGHTGPNSPLHF.